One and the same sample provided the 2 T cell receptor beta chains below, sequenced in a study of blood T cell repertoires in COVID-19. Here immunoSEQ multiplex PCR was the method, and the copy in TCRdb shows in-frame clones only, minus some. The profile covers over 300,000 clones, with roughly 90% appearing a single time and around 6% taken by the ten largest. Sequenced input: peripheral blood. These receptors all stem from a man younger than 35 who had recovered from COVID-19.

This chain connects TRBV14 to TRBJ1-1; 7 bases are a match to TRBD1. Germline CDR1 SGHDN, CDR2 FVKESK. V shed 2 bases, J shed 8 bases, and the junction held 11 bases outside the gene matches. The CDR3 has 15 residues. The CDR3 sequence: CASSQMGTVWPEAFF. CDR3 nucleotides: TGTGCCAGCAGCCAAATGGGGACAGTCTGGCCGGAAGCTTTCTTT.

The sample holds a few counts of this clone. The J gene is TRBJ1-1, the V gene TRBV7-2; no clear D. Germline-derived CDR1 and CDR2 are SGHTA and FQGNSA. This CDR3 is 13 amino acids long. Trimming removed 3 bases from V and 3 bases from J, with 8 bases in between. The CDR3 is CASSFGEHTEAFF. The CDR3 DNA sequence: TGTGCCAGCAGCTTCGGGGAGCACACTGAAGCTTTCTTT.